This TCR beta chain was obtained from a study of T cells in Graves' hyperthyroidism and ophthalmopathy. Among ophthalmopathy patients, the Clinical Activity Score reached at least 3, the NOSPECS grade reached at least 4, and duration remained under 3 months. In germline, CDR1 is GTSNPN, CDR2 SVGIG (reference sequence). The trim removed 5 bases at V and 5 bases at J, leaving 0 bases unmatched. The CDR3 is 12 residues long. This clonotype was observed many times. Its antigen remains unknown. Template material for amplifying TCR beta CDR3 regions consisted of RNA transcripts. First-round RT-PCR of the TCR CDR3 relied on the HTBI primer set. TCRdb re-analysed the multiplex PCR reads in MiXCR, keeping a single row per CDR3 protein. The sample yields 550,000 to 600,000 distinct CDR3 sequences, 13% to 15% seen once. Regarding the study as a whole: Ophthalmopathy cases were set apart from stable hyperthyroidism by a 13 V-J model. Within blood appeared most thyroid clonotypes that had expanded above 0.001.

Sequencing input: blood. This TCR derives from a woman under 30 with Graves' ophthalmopathy. The chain employs TRBV30 and TRBJ2-3; 11 bases map to TRBD1. This chain's CDR3 is CAWGTGGDTQYF. The CDR3 nucleotides are TGTGCCTGGGGGACAGGGGGAGATACGCAGTATTTT.